The 27 T cell receptor beta chains in this list originate from one sample, sequenced in a study of beta chain features in type 1 diabetes. These TCRs' antigens remain unknown. Findings of the study overall: The study found moderately but significantly shorter TCRB CDR3s in all four CD4+ subsets of Type 1 diabetes patients.

The study reverse transcribed the entire isolated RNA, so it sequenced expressed TCRB transcripts. Produced via immunoSEQ multiplex PCR; TCRdb's table is partial and in-frame only. The sample yields fewer than 300,000 clones, approximately 10% seen once. Sequenced: naive CD4+ T cells from blood. The receptors come from a man between 25 and 39 years old with type 1 diabetes.

This clone showed up just a few times. The chain combines TRBV5-1 with TRBJ2-7, with D hard to call. The ends were cut back, 4 bases at V and 3 bases at J, with 11 bases in the middle. The CDR3 runs to 13 residues. Germline V gives CDR1 SGHRS, CDR2 YFSETQ. This CDR3 is CASSAGALYEQYF. CDR3 bases: TGCGCCAGCAGCGCCGGAGCCCTCTACGAGCAGTACTTC. The full variable domain, its missing parts supplied by reference TRBV5-1 and TRBJ2-7, is KAGVTQTPRYLIKTRGQQVTLSCSPISGHRSVSWYQQTPGQGLQFLFEYFSETQRNKGNFPGRFSGRQFSNSRSEMNVSTLELGDSALYLCASSAGALYEQYFGPGTRLTVT.

The rearrangement uses TRBV30 and TRBJ2-1; 11 nucleotides line up with TRBD1. Trimming removed 7 bases from V and 9 bases from J; junction bases left unmatched: 5. Germline V gene sequence: CDR1 GTSNPN, CDR2 SVGIG (reference sequence). CDR3 length: 12 residues. The CDR3 bases are TGTGCCTCCAGGACAGGGGGCGTTGAGCAGTTCTTC. This sequence encodes CASRTGGVEQFF.

This clone was found a few times. This rearrangement joins TRBV6-6 to TRBJ2-5; D is perhaps TRBD1 (6 bases). Trimming cost V 2 bases and J 2 bases, with 9 bases left between them. CDR1 is MNHNY, CDR2 SVGAGI, per germline (reference sequence). This CDR3 has 14 residues. The CDR3 spells CASSYPGHQETQYF. CDR3 coding DNA: TGTGCCAGCAGTTACCCGGGACATCAAGAGACCCAGTACTTC.

This clone showed up just a few times. Other nucleotide sequences from this sample produce the same CDR3. CDR3 nucleotides: TGTGCCAGCAGCCTGGGAGGGGAGCAGTTCTTC. Translated: CASSLGGEQFF. This chain links TRBV7-9 with TRBJ2-1; 7 bases are shared with TRBD2. V lost 5 bases to trimming and J lost 10 bases; unmatched junction nucleotides: 2. The CDR3 totals 11 residues. Germline V CDR1 and CDR2: SEHNR, FQNEAQ (reference sequence).

V usage is TRBV7-3 and J usage is TRBJ2-5, with D possibly TRBD1 on 5 matching bases. This CDR3 region has 13 residues. Per the germline V gene, CDR1 is SGHTA and CDR2 is FQGTGA. Trimming shortened V by 4 bases and J by 5 bases, and 11 bases separated the two germline ends. The CDR3 bases are TGTGCCAGCAGCTCCCGTCCAGGGGAGACCCAGTACTTC. It encodes CASSSRPGETQYF. Together with reference TRBV7-3 and TRBJ2-5, the CDR3 gives the full variable domain: GAGVSQTPSNKVTEKGKYVELRCDPISGHTALYWYRQSLGQGPEFLIYFQGTGAADDSGLPNDRFFAVRPEGSVSTLKIQRTERGDSAVYLCASSSRPGETQYFGPGTRLLVL.

The CDR3 nucleotides are TGTGCCAGCAGCTTTAGCGGGGGTTACCAAGAGACCCAGTACTTC. Its protein product is CASSFSGGYQETQYF. This chain uses TRBV7-6 with TRBJ2-5; 9 nucleotides align to TRBD2. The CDR3 runs to 15 residues. The junction had 2 bases not matched to a gene; V was cut back by 3 bases and J by 0 bases. Germline CDR1 is SGHVS and CDR2 is FNYEAQ.

This clone was counted a few times. CDR3 in amino acids: CASSSTGSTDTQYF. The CDR3 coding sequence is TGCGCCAGCAGCTCCACAGGGAGCACAGATACGCAGTATTTT. This chain uses TRBV5-1 with TRBJ2-3, with D maybe TRBD1 (6 bases). The V and J ends lost 3 bases and 0 bases respectively, with 8 bases between them. This CDR3 region has 14 residues. Germline CDR1 SGHRS, CDR2 YFSETQ.

This clone was observed a few times. This chain connects TRBV30 to TRBJ1-5; TRBD1 agrees at 11 bases. V trimming: 2 bases; J trimming: 0 bases; junction bases outside the gene matches: 9. Germline V lookup: CDR1 GTSNPN, CDR2 SVGIG (reference sequence). The CDR3 consists of 18 residues. The CDR3 DNA sequence: TGTGCCTGGAGTCCCGGGACAGGGGGAGCATATAGCAATCAGCCCCAGCATTTT. This translates into CAWSPGTGGAYSNQPQHF. Drawing the rest from reference TRBV30 and TRBJ1-5, the complete variable domain is SQTIHQWPATLVQPVGSPLSLECTVEGTSNPNLYWYRQAAGRGLQLLFYSVGIGQISSEVPQNLSASRPQDRQFILSSKKLLLSDSGFYLCAWSPGTGGAYSNQPQHFGDGTRLSIL.

This clone was detected a few times. V and J are TRBV30 and TRBJ2-1, with a possible D match to TRBD2 (6 bases). The germline V and J ends were trimmed by 8 bases and 10 bases, with 15 bases remaining between them. This CDR3 spans 11 amino acids. Germline CDR1 and CDR2: GTSNPN and SVGIG (reference sequence). The CDR3 reads CAVSLGGEQFF. The CDR3 DNA follows: TGTGCCGTTTCCCTGGGAGGCGAGCAGTTCTTC.

This clone was observed a handful of times. The chain links TRBV18 to TRBJ2-7; TRBD2 matches 11 bases. Germline V CDR1 and CDR2: KGHSH, LQKENI. The length of the CDR3 is 15 residues. V lost 3 bases and J lost 2; bases outside the gene matches: 3. The CDR3 loop reads CASSPRLAGTYEQYF. The CDR3 DNA sequence: TGTGCCAGCTCACCCCGACTAGCGGGAACCTACGAGCAGTACTTC.

The sample holds a few counts of this clone. J is TRBJ2-7 and V is TRBV19; 7 bases are a match to TRBD1. CDR1 and CDR2 (germline): LNHDA, SQIVND (reference sequence). The CDR3 runs 14 residues. V gave up 6 bases and J gave up 1 base; unmatched junction bases: 6. The CDR3 coding sequence is TGTGCCAGTAGCCCCAGGACAGGTTCCTACGAGCAGTACTTC. Its protein product is CASSPRTGSYEQYF.

The rearrangement joins TRBV7-9 to TRBJ1-1; tentatively, D is TRBD1 (6 bases). Germline CDR1 SEHNR, CDR2 FQNEAQ (reference sequence). Trimming left V 3 bases short and J 1 base short, with 6 bases between. The CDR3 is 13 residues long. CDR3 residues: CASSLDRNTEAFF. CDR3 bases: TGTGCCAGCAGCTTGGACAGGAACACTGAAGCTTTCTTT. Full variable domain (rest looked up from reference TRBV7-9 and TRBJ1-1): DTGVSQNPRHKITKRGQNVTFRCDPISEHNRLYWYRQTLGQGPEFLTYFQNEAQLEKSRLLSDRFSAERPKGSFSTLEIQRTEQGDSAMYLCASSLDRNTEAFFGQGTRLTVV.

This clone was counted only a few times. V usage is TRBV6-6 and J usage is TRBJ1-2, with D possibly being TRBD1 (6 bases). The CDR3 covers 13 residues. V was shortened by 10 bases and J by 5 bases, with 17 bases between the two germline ends. Germline V gene lookup returns CDR1 MNHNY and CDR2 SVGAGI (reference sequence). For the CDR3, the DNA is TGTGCCACCACCCGGACAGCCCGTTATGGCTACACCTTC. Protein sequence: CATTRTARYGYTF.

The chain has TRBV9 and TRBJ1-2; 7 bases are shared with TRBD1. The CDR3 totals 15 residues. The ends lost 4 bases at V and 0 bases at J; junction bases unmatched: 6. Germline V lookup: CDR1 SGDLS, CDR2 YYNGEE. CDR3 protein: CASSFRQGTNYGYTF. The CDR3, as DNA: TGTGCCAGCAGCTTCCGACAGGGTACTAACTATGGCTACACCTTC.

In its sample, this clone was seen a few times. This rearrangement joins TRBV27 to TRBJ2-1; 10 bases line up with TRBD2. The V gene's germline CDR1 is MNHEY and CDR2 SMNVEV (reference sequence). V gave up 4 bases and J gave up 3 bases; unmatched junction bases: 12. This CDR3 contains 18 residues. CDR3 loop: CASSSTQTSGRHYNEQFF. Written as DNA, the CDR3 is TGTGCCAGCAGTTCCACACAGACTAGCGGGCGACACTACAATGAGCAGTTCTTC.

CDR3 DNA sequence: TGTGCCAGCAGTTACTCCCCCCTAGCCACTGAAGCTTTCTTT. Amino acids: CASSYSPLATEAFF. This chain uses TRBV6-6 with TRBJ1-1; D is unclear. Germline V CDR1 and CDR2: MNHNY, SVGAGI (reference sequence). The CDR3 totals 14 residues. The V and J ends lost 0 bases and 4 bases respectively, with 9 bases between them.

This clone has more than one count but fewer than ten. The chain couples TRBV11-1 to TRBJ2-3, with 12 bases lining up with TRBD2. Trimming cost V 3 bases and J 3 bases; bases outside gene matches: 4. This CDR3 region has 16 residues. In germline, CDR1 is SGHAT, CDR2 FQDESV (reference sequence). DNA for the CDR3: TGTGCCAGCAGCTTCGCCGGGACTAGCGGGACAGATACGCAGTATTTT. Protein sequence: CASSFAGTSGTDTQYF.

This clone was observed a handful of times. The chain combines TRBV9 with TRBJ2-5, with 9 bases identical to TRBD2. V was pared by 3 bases and J by 5 bases, with 2 bases of the junction left unmatched. This CDR3 region has 13 residues. CDR1 is SGDLS, CDR2 YYNGEE, per germline. The CDR3 DNA is TGTGCCAGCAGCGCTAGCGGGGCGGAGACCCAGTACTTC. Translation: CASSASGAETQYF.

This chain uses TRBV13 with TRBJ2-7, with 9 bases matching TRBD2. J lost 5 bases, V lost 0 bases, and 11 bases had no gene match. The length of the CDR3 is 17 residues. The V gene's germline CDR1 is PRHDT and CDR2 FYEKMQ (reference sequence). The CDR3 sequence: CASSLGGEASGIHEQYF. As DNA, the CDR3 is TGTGCCAGCAGCTTAGGCGGGGAGGCTAGCGGGATCCACGAGCAGTACTTC.

The rearrangement uses TRBV9 and TRBJ2-3; D not certain. The CDR3 is 15 amino acids. Deletions cut 0 bases from V and 2 bases from J, with 10 bases between. Germline CDR1 SGDLS, CDR2 YYNGEE. CDR3 DNA sequence: TGTGCCAGCAGCGTAGTAGGCGGCAACACAGATACGCAGTATTTT. This encodes CASSVVGGNTDTQYF.

This clone was seen a few times. The rearrangement joins TRBV7-3 to TRBJ2-7; D is undetermined. Germline V gene sequence: CDR1 SGHTA, CDR2 FQGTGA. The V gene lost 4 bases and the J gene lost 6 bases, with 13 bases spanning the gap. The CDR3 sequence is 13 residues long. The CDR3 region is CASSSAARGEQYF. Here the CDR3 DNA reads TGTGCCAGCAGCTCCGCCGCTAGAGGCGAGCAGTACTTC. The variable domain in full, with the rest retrieved from reference TRBV7-3 and TRBJ2-7, is GAGVSQTPSNKVTEKGKYVELRCDPISGHTALYWYRQSLGQGPEFLIYFQGTGAADDSGLPNDRFFAVRPEGSVSTLKIQRTERGDSAVYLCASSSAARGEQYFGPGTRLTVT.

With respect to this clone: At the DNA level, this CDR3 is encoded by other sequences in the same sample as well. The chain combines TRBV7-9 with TRBJ1-1; D is undetermined. The CDR3 is 13 amino acids. Trimming removed 2 bases from V and 1 base from J, with 5 bases in between. Germline lookup yields CDR1 SEHNR and CDR2 FQNEAQ (reference sequence). CDR3 nucleotide sequence: TGTGCCAGCAGCTTAAGCGGGAACACTGAAGCTTTCTTT. Protein sequence: CASSLSGNTEAFF.

This clone turned up a few times. This chain connects TRBV5-1 to TRBJ2-3, with 7 bases aligning to TRBD2. V lost 0 bases to trimming and J lost 0 bases; unmatched junction nucleotides: 4. Germline CDR1 and CDR2: SGHRS and YFSETQ. CDR3 size: 16 residues. The CDR3 protein is CASSLEAGTSTDTQYF. CDR3 bases: TGCGCCAGCAGCTTGGAAGCGGGAACTAGCACAGATACGCAGTATTTT. Full variable domain (missing parts from reference TRBV5-1 and TRBJ2-3): KAGVTQTPRYLIKTRGQQVTLSCSPISGHRSVSWYQQTPGQGLQFLFEYFSETQRNKGNFPGRFSGRQFSNSRSEMNVSTLELGDSALYLCASSLEAGTSTDTQYFGPGTRLTVL.

The rearrangement joins TRBV5-4 to TRBJ2-7, with 10 positions matching TRBD1. Trimming cost V 4 bases and J 3 bases; bases outside gene matches: 7. Per the germline V gene, CDR1 is SGHNT and CDR2 is YYREEE (reference sequence). This CDR3 spans 15 amino acids. CDR3 sequence: CASSIRDRGIYEQYF. The CDR3 DNA reads as TGTGCCAGCAGCATCCGGGACAGGGGTATCTACGAGCAGTACTTC.

The chain uses TRBV19 and TRBJ2-3; a possible D gene is TRBD1 (5 bases). The length of the CDR3 is 12 residues. The germline gives CDR1 LNHDA, CDR2 SQIVND (reference sequence). The ends were cut back, 5 bases at V and 12 bases at J, with 15 bases in the middle. As DNA, the CDR3 is TGTGCCAGTAGTGACACCCAGCAGGGCCAGTATTTT. The encoded protein is CASSDTQQGQYF.

The rearrangement links TRBV7-2 to TRBJ2-1, with D perhaps matching TRBD2 (5 bases). Trimming pared 5 bases from V and 3 bases from J, leaving 11 bases between. This CDR3 spans 14 amino acids. Looked up from germline, CDR1 is SGHTA and CDR2 is FQGNSA. This CDR3 reads CASSSYRGYNEQFF. The CDR3 nucleotides are TGTGCCAGCAGCAGCTACCGGGGCTACAATGAGCAGTTCTTC.

The chain links TRBV12-5 to TRBJ2-3; D is uncertain. This CDR3 contains 16 residues. Germline V gene lookup returns CDR1 LGHNT and CDR2 FRNRAP. Between the trimmed V and J ends, which lost 0 bases and 0 bases, there was a span of 10 bases. The CDR3 sequence is CASGLVLRPSTDTQYF. The CDR3 nucleotides read TGTGCTAGTGGTTTGGTTCTCAGGCCTAGCACAGATACGCAGTATTTT.